The clone carrying this T cell receptor beta chain was seen a few times. Its antigen is as yet unknown. The V gene lost 4 bases and the J gene lost 3 bases, with 13 bases spanning the gap. The CDR3 covers 13 residues. In germline, CDR1 is GTSNPN, CDR2 SVGIG (reference sequence). The data stem from a study of T-cell reconstitution after alpha-beta-depleted transplantation in children. Study outcomes and limitations: Newly made T cells mostly supplied T-cell counts and diversity one year after transplant. Expanded graft clones numbering several hundred reportedly gave rise to alpha-beta T cells about two months after transplant.

Construction of the TCRbeta library involved unique molecular identifiers. TCRdb reprocessed the PCR reads with MiXCR, giving one entry per CDR3 protein. Of approximately 500,000 distinct CDR3 sequences in the sample, approximately 10% were seen once. This chain connects TRBV30 to TRBJ2-7; no definite D call. The TCR was taken from a child aged 2 to 10 with inherited bone marrow failure, due to receive a stem cell transplant. Sequenced material: PBMCs, taken before TCRalphabeta/CD19-depleted stem cell transplant. The CDR3 sequence is CAWTPDWLYEQYF. Here the CDR3 DNA reads TGTGCCTGGACCCCCGATTGGCTCTACGAGCAGTACTTC.